The next 23 T cell receptor beta chains were all read from a single sample in a study of human T cells and chemical hapten exposure. MiXCR was run by TCRdb on the RACE reads, yielding one entry per CDR3 protein. The sample has 180,000 or so distinct CDR3 sequences; approximately 26% are singletons. Time point described: patch test 3, about 24 weeks after DPC sensitization. Treatment meaning: therapeutic diphenylcyclopropenone sensitization with weekly scalp DPC. This sample comprised whole blood, obtained in connection with sensitization to the hapten diphenylcyclopropenone (DPC). These receptor sequences come from a woman between 40 and 55 years old with alopecia areata. Some clones in this sample may be carry-over from other donors' samples.

The V gene is TRBV7-2, the J gene TRBJ2-7, with TRBD2 matching over 10 bases. The junction had 7 bases not matched to a gene; V was cut back by 3 bases and J by 2 bases. The CDR3 is made up of 16 amino acids. Germline CDR1 SGHTA, CDR2 FQGNSA. CDR3: CASSFDRTSGAYEQYF. The DNA for the CDR3 is TGTGCCAGCAGCTTCGATCGGACTAGCGGAGCCTACGAGCAGTACTTC.

This clonotype showed up just a few times. The chain couples TRBV7-9 to TRBJ2-2; D unresolved. Germline V CDR1 and CDR2: SEHNR, FQNEAQ (reference sequence). V lost 1 base and J 0 bases, leaving 9 bases between the germline ends. The CDR3 extends over 16 amino acids. In DNA, the CDR3 is TGTGCCAGCAGCTTAGTTCCGATAGCGAACACCGGGGAGCTGTTTTTT. Residues: CASSLVPIANTGELFF.

The genes are TRBV7-2 and TRBJ2-3, with 7 bases identical to TRBD1. Germline trimming cut 3 bases from V and 0 bases from J; bases unmatched to any gene: 6. The CDR3 has 16 amino acids. CDR1 is SGHTA and CDR2 is FQGNSA in the germline V gene. The CDR3 DNA sequence: TGTGCCAGCAGCTTGGAAACAGGGGTTAGCACAGATACGCAGTATTTT. This sequence encodes CASSLETGVSTDTQYF.

A few counts support this clonotype. This chain joins TRBV24-1 and TRBJ2-1, with 8 bases lining up with TRBD1. After removal of 4 bases from V and 1 base from J, the junction contained 8 bases not matched to a gene. The CDR3 is 17 residues long. The germline V gene has CDR1 KGHDR and CDR2 SFDVKD. The CDR3 nucleotides read TGTGCCACCAGTGACTCCCCGGACAGGGCATCCTACAATGAGCAGTTCTTC. It codes for CATSDSPDRASYNEQFF.

V gene TRBV18 combines with J gene TRBJ2-1, with D possibly being TRBD2 (6 bases). This CDR3 region has 15 residues. V was pared by 3 bases and J by 2 bases, with 11 bases between. Germline values: CDR1 KGHSH, CDR2 LQKENI. The CDR3 nucleotides read TGTGCCAGCTCACCGGGGGGTTTCCCCTACAATGAGCAGTTCTTC. Translation gives CASSPGGFPYNEQFF.

The chain is built from TRBV6-5 and TRBJ2-7; no firm D call. The CDR3 is 14 residues long. V lost 5 bases and J lost 6, with 17 bases in between. CDR1 is MNHEY, CDR2 SVGAGI, per germline. CDR3 in DNA: TGTGCCAGCAGTCCGGACGACGGTGAGCGCGAGCAGTACTTC. Translated, it gives CASSPDDGEREQYF.

The rearrangement links TRBV6-5 to TRBJ2-7, with D hard to call. Germline V gives CDR1 MNHEY, CDR2 SVGAGI. The CDR3 has 14 amino acids. Trimming left V 2 bases short and J 2 bases short, with 10 bases between. CDR3 coding DNA: TGTGCCAGCAGTTACGGTCCGCGACCCTACGAGCAGTACTTC. This encodes CASSYGPRPYEQYF.

The chain uses TRBV7-9 and TRBJ2-5, with a weak D call TRBD1 (5 bases). Germline V gene data show CDR1 as SEHNR and CDR2 as FQNEAQ (reference sequence). The CDR3 consists of 17 residues. The V end lost 5 bases, the J end lost 5 bases, and 24 bases lay between the germline ends. In nucleotides, the CDR3 is TGTGCCAGCAGCCGCGTAGGTACAGGACCAGGGCGGGAGACCCAGTACTTC. Encoded protein: CASSRVGTGPGRETQYF.

The J gene is TRBJ1-5, the V gene TRBV6-1; 10 nucleotides line up with TRBD1. The CDR3 totals 17 residues. J was trimmed by 6 bases and V by 4 bases; bases with no gene match: 12. CDR1 is MNHNS, CDR2 SASEGT, per germline. The CDR3 coding sequence is TGTGCCAGCAGTGCCGGGACAGGGGTTATATTCGGTCAGCCCCAGCATTTT. Amino acid sequence: CASSAGTGVIFGQPQHF.

This clonotype has only a few counts. The genes are TRBV10-3 and TRBJ2-2, with D perhaps assigned TRBD1 or TRBD2 (5 bases each). V lost 6 bases and J lost 1, with 12 bases in between. Germline CDR1 is ENHRY and CDR2 is SYGVKD. The CDR3 has 15 residues. The CDR3 sequence is CAISVLGENTGELFF. The CDR3 coding sequence is TGTGCCATCAGCGTCTTGGGGGAGAACACCGGGGAGCTGTTTTTT.

This clonotype has only a few counts. The chain couples TRBV6-5 to TRBJ2-1; D uncertain. V was trimmed by 8 bases and J by 6 bases, leaving 17 bases between them. The CDR3 runs 14 residues. CDR1 is MNHEY and CDR2 is SVGAGI in the germline V gene. The CDR3 spells CASRSNWPTNEQFF. The CDR3 DNA reads as TGTGCCAGCCGTTCTAACTGGCCTACCAATGAGCAGTTCTTC.

This clonotype was detected many times. The J gene is TRBJ1-1, the V gene TRBV6-5; 9 bases map to TRBD1. With V trimmed by 5 bases and J by 5 bases, 6 bases remained unmatched. Germline CDR1 MNHEY, CDR2 SVGAGI. This CDR3 spans 14 amino acids. CDR3 bases: TGTGCCAGCAGTCGGGACAGGGTGGGGACTGAAGCTTTCTTT. It yields the protein CASSRDRVGTEAFF.

In its sample, this clonotype was seen a few times. The genes are TRBV5-1 and TRBJ2-7; no reliable D call. The germline gives CDR1 SGHRS, CDR2 YFSETQ. The CDR3 sequence is 13 residues long. Trimming stripped 0 bases from V and 3 bases from J, with 7 bases between. The DNA for the CDR3 is TGCGCCAGCAGCTTGGACCCGGGCTACGAGCAGTACTTC. Protein product: CASSLDPGYEQYF.

V gene TRBV7-2 combines with J gene TRBJ1-2; D gene unclear. Germline assignment: CDR1 SGHTA and CDR2 FQGNSA. This CDR3 is built from 16 residues. Trimming removed 1 base from V and 4 bases from J, with 16 bases in between. The CDR3 loop reads CASSLGSNSRSYGYTF. In nucleotides, the CDR3 is TGTGCCAGCAGCTTAGGCAGTAACAGTCGGAGCTATGGCTACACCTTC.

V is TRBV7-2 and J is TRBJ2-7; a possible D gene is TRBD2 (6 bases). The CDR3 spans 15 residues. CDR1 SGHTA and CDR2 FQGNSA come from the germline V gene. V was trimmed by 2 bases and J by 2 bases, leaving 13 bases between them. CDR3 loop: CASSLRDSGTYEQYF. CDR3 coding DNA: TGTGCCAGCAGCTTACGAGATAGCGGAACCTACGAGCAGTACTTC.

This clonotype was counted between two and nine times. CDR3 residues: CSARGQGGKETQYF. CDR3 nucleotide sequence: TGCAGTGCTAGAGGACAGGGCGGGAAAGAGACCCAGTACTTC. The chain couples TRBV20-1 to TRBJ2-5; a weak D match, TRBD1 (7 bases). The CDR3 totals 14 residues. V lost 1 base to trimming and J lost 3 bases, with 12 bases between them. Germline assignment: CDR1 DFQATT and CDR2 SNEGSKA (reference sequence).

This clonotype was counted at least ten times. The CDR3 bases are TGTGCCAGCAGTTTGGGATCTGGGTTCGTCCTGACTTTC. It specifies CASSLGSGFVLTF. The V gene is TRBV27, the J gene TRBJ2-6; D ambiguous. This CDR3 region has 13 residues. Trimming pared 3 bases from V and 12 bases from J, leaving 12 bases between. Per germline, CDR1 MNHEY and CDR2 SMNVEV (reference sequence).

This clonotype was observed a few times. The chain's CDR3 is CASSLGHTGELFF. The DNA for the CDR3 is TGTGCCAGCAGTTTAGGACACACCGGGGAGCTGTTTTTT. The J gene is TRBJ2-2, the V gene TRBV28; D not certain. V was cut by 2 bases and J by 3 bases, with 4 bases left in between. This CDR3 has 13 residues. Germline-derived CDR1 and CDR2 are MDHEN and SYDVKM.

The table lists this clonotype with a few counts. V and J are TRBV28 and TRBJ1-4; TRBD1 is a possible D gene (5 bases). From germline, CDR1 is MDHEN and CDR2 SYDVKM. CDR3 length: 15 residues. V was clipped by 3 bases and J by 3 bases, with 11 bases between them. CDR3 bases: TGTGCCAGCAGTTTTTTTGTGGGGCCTAATGAAAAACTGTTTTTT. The encoded protein is CASSFFVGPNEKLFF.

V gene TRBV5-1 combines with J gene TRBJ2-3, with D possibly TRBD2 on 6 matching bases. V gave up 0 bases and J gave up 3 bases, with 11 bases separating them. CDR3 length equals 15 residues. Germline V gene lookup returns CDR1 SGHRS and CDR2 YFSETQ. CDR3 amino acids: CASSLEPSETDTQYF. The CDR3 nucleotides read TGCGCCAGCAGCTTGGAACCTAGCGAGACAGATACGCAGTATTTT.

This chain joins TRBV6-5 and TRBJ2-3; 8 positions agree with TRBD2. The CDR3 totals 14 residues. Germline trimming cut 5 bases from V and 8 bases from J; bases unmatched to any gene: 9. CDR1 is MNHEY, CDR2 SVGAGI, per germline. CDR3 in DNA: TGTGCCAGCAGTCCGACCGGGAGGGGAGCTACGCAGTATTTT. It codes for CASSPTGRGATQYF.

The CDR3 is CASSYSMGLRTGELFF. In nucleotides, the CDR3 is TGTGCCAGCAGTTACTCGATGGGACTCCGGACCGGGGAGCTGTTTTTT. The chain links TRBV6-6 to TRBJ2-2, with D maybe TRBD2 (6 bases). This CDR3 is 16 amino acids long. Germline V CDR1 and CDR2: MNHNY, SVGAGI (reference sequence). The V gene lost 0 bases and the J gene lost 5 bases, with 13 bases spanning the gap.

This clonotype was seen a few times. The CDR3 sequence is CAISGTSAASTDTQYF. The CDR3 DNA reads TGTGCCATCAGTGGGACTAGCGCAGCTAGCACAGATACGCAGTATTTT. The chain uses TRBV10-3 and TRBJ2-3; TRBD2 agrees at 9 bases. V dropped 4 bases and J dropped 0; count of bases not matched to a gene: 5. Germline lookup yields CDR1 ENHRY and CDR2 SYGVKD. CDR3 length equals 16 residues.